These 21 T cell receptor beta chains were all obtained from the same sample, sequenced in a study of blood T cell repertoires in COVID-19. The table came from immunoSEQ multiplex PCR; TCRdb's copy has only in-frame clones and leaves some out. The sample contains about 270,000 clones, approximately 81% of which appear only once. The sequenced sample consisted of peripheral blood. These receptors were obtained from a woman younger than 35 with acute or convalescent COVID-19.

This chain uses TRBV28 with TRBJ1-2; possible D gene TRBD1, 6 bases. The germline V gene has CDR1 MDHEN and CDR2 SYDVKM. V lost 2 bases to trimming and J lost 10 bases, with 17 bases between them. The CDR3 has 14 amino acids. The CDR3: CASSLTRGGGDYTF. The CDR3 DNA is TGTGCCAGCAGTTTAACGCGTGGGGGCGGAGACTACACCTTC.

CDR3 bases: TGTGCCAGCAGTACCCGGGACAGGGCTAGCACAGATACGCAGTATTTT. It translates to CASSTRDRASTDTQYF. The rearrangement uses TRBV27 and TRBJ2-3; 9 nucleotides line up with TRBD1. The CDR3 totals 16 residues. The germline CDR1 and CDR2 sequences are MNHEY and SMNVEV (reference sequence). After removal of 5 bases from V and 0 bases from J, the junction contained 6 bases not matched to a gene.

This clone showed up just a few times. The rearrangement links TRBV7-3 to TRBJ1-6, with 9 bases fitting TRBD1. The CDR3 has 15 amino acids. V was pared by 6 bases and J by 7 bases, with 7 bases of the junction left unmatched. Germline V lookup: CDR1 SGHTA, CDR2 FQGTGA. CDR3 sequence reads: CASSSTGTGNSPLHF. The DNA for the CDR3 is TGTGCCAGCAGTTCAACCGGGACAGGGAATTCACCCCTCCACTTT.

The chain couples TRBV5-1 to TRBJ2-1; no definite D call. The CDR3 has 13 residues. Trimming removed 1 base at V and 10 bases at J, with 12 bases between. Germline V gene sequence: CDR1 SGHRS, CDR2 YFSETQ. The CDR3 sequence: CASSLPSNSEQFF. The DNA for the CDR3 is TGCGCCAGCAGCTTGCCCTCAAATAGCGAGCAGTTCTTC.

This clone appeared a few times. The V gene is TRBV5-4, the J gene TRBJ2-1; 13 positions agree with TRBD2. Germline assignment: CDR1 SGHNT and CDR2 YYREEE (reference sequence). The V gene end was trimmed by 2 bases and the J gene end by 7 bases; junction bases not matched to a gene: 3. The CDR3 is 15 residues long. The CDR3 here is CASSFRGLAGNEQFF. The CDR3 DNA reads as TGTGCCAGCAGCTTTAGGGGACTAGCGGGGAATGAGCAGTTCTTC.

V and J are TRBV5-4 and TRBJ2-7; 9 nucleotides agree with TRBD2. This CDR3 region has 15 residues. J gave up 2 bases and V 2 bases, and 5 bases lay outside the gene matches. The germline CDR1 and CDR2 sequences are SGHNT and YYREEE (reference sequence). CDR3 nucleotides: TGTGCCAGCAGCTTAACGACTAGCGGTACCTACGAGCAGTACTTC. It translates to CASSLTTSGTYEQYF.

The chain combines TRBV3-1 (or the pseudogene TRBV3-2) with TRBJ2-2, with TRBD1 as a possible D gene (5 bases). CDR3 length: 16 amino acids. Trimming removed 4 bases from V and 0 bases from J, with 12 bases in between. Germline CDR1 reads LGHDT; CDR2 reads YNNKEL (reference sequence). The CDR3 DNA reads TGTGCCAGCAGCCGATCTGACAGCCCGAACACCGGGGAGCTGTTTTTT. It yields the protein CASSRSDSPNTGELFF.

The chain has TRBV14 and TRBJ1-2; tentative D call: TRBD1 (5 bases). Germline V gives CDR1 SGHDN, CDR2 FVKESK. This CDR3 comprises 17 residues. V lost 1 base and J 5 bases, leaving 20 bases between the germline ends. The CDR3 reads CASSQGYRLAFGYGYTF. The DNA of the CDR3 is TGTGCCAGCAGCCAAGGTTACAGGCTTGCTTTCGGTTATGGCTACACCTTC.

The rearrangement uses TRBV15 and TRBJ2-1; 7 bases fit TRBD2. The CDR3 covers 15 residues. The V segment lost 1 base and the J segment 5 bases; nucleotides outside the gene matches: 5. The germline V gene encodes CDR1 LNHNV and CDR2 YYDKDF (reference sequence). Here the CDR3 reads CATSRGGSLNNEQFF. For the CDR3, the DNA is TGTGCCACCAGCAGAGGCGGGAGTCTCAACAATGAGCAGTTCTTC. Full variable domain (remainder filled in from reference TRBV15 and TRBJ2-1): DAMVIQNPRYQVTQFGKPVTLSCSQTLNHNVMYWYQQKSSQAPKLLFHYYDKDFNNEADTPDNFQSRRPNTSFCFLDIRSPGLGDTAMYLCATSRGGSLNNEQFFGPGTRLTVL.

The genes are TRBV29-1 and TRBJ2-5; 10 bases match TRBD2. Germline V gene lookup returns CDR1 SQVTM and CDR2 ANQGSEA. This CDR3 spans 14 amino acids. The junction had 6 bases not matched to a gene; V was cut back by 3 bases and J by 5 bases. The CDR3 DNA reads TGCAGCGTTGATCCTAGCGGGAGTTGGGAGACCCAGTACTTC. This sequence encodes CSVDPSGSWETQYF.

This chain joins TRBV28 and TRBJ2-3; TRBD2 might be the D (6 bases). The CDR3 runs 14 residues. The germline V gene encodes CDR1 MDHEN and CDR2 SYDVKM. V was pared by 5 bases and J by 6 bases, with 15 bases between. The CDR3 loop is CASSPGTREDTQYF. DNA of the CDR3: TGTGCCAGCAGTCCAGGAACCCGGGAGGATACGCAGTATTTT. Complete variable domain (other parts from reference TRBV28 and TRBJ2-3): DVKVTQSSRYLVKRTGEKVFLECVQDMDHENMFWYRQDPGLGLRLIYFSYDVKMKEKGDIPEGYSVSREKKERFSLILESASTNQTSMYLCASSPGTREDTQYFGPGTRLTVL.

The gene calls are TRBV30 and TRBJ2-6; no clear D gene. The CDR3 has 17 residues. Trimming cost V 0 bases and J 2 bases, with 14 bases left between them. Germline V gene lookup returns CDR1 GTSNPN and CDR2 SVGIG (reference sequence). CDR3 residues: CAWSVLLTLAGANVLTF. As DNA, the CDR3 is TGTGCCTGGAGTGTCTTGTTAACGCTAGCTGGGGCCAACGTCCTGACTTTC.

The CDR3 nucleotides read TGTGCCAGCAGCTTAGACGTGGGACTAGCGGGGTCGGATACGCAGTATTTT. Translated, it gives CASSLDVGLAGSDTQYF. This chain uses TRBV7-8 with TRBJ2-3, with 13 bases identical to TRBD2. CDR3 length equals 17 residues. Germline V gene sequence: CDR1 SGHVS, CDR2 FQNEAQ. The junction had 7 bases not matched to a gene; V was cut back by 1 base and J by 6 bases. Variable domain in full (rest from reference TRBV7-8 and TRBJ2-3): GAGVSQSPRYKVAKRGQDVALRCDPISGHVSLFWYQQALGQGPEFLTYFQNEAQLDKSGLPSDRFFAERPEGSVSTLKIQRTQQEDSAVYLCASSLDVGLAGSDTQYFGPGTRLTVL.

The CDR3 region has the DNA TGTGCCAGCAGCGGTGGGAGCAGCAACACCGGGGAGCTGTTTTTT. This sequence encodes CASSGGSSNTGELFF. This rearrangement joins TRBV9 to TRBJ2-2; maybe TRBD2 (5 bases). Germline V lookup: CDR1 SGDLS, CDR2 YYNGEE. CDR3 length: 15 residues. V lost 3 bases and J lost 2, with 11 bases in between.

The V gene is TRBV27, the J gene TRBJ2-1; D ambiguous. V lost 4 bases to trimming and J lost 7 bases, with 11 bases between them. This CDR3 has 13 amino acids. The germline CDR1 and CDR2 sequences are MNHEY and SMNVEV (reference sequence). CDR3 DNA sequence: TGTGCCAGCAGTTCCTACCCGGAGAATGAGCAGTTCTTC. Its translation is CASSSYPENEQFF.

This clone was counted only a few times. V gene TRBV27 combines with J gene TRBJ2-7, with TRBD2 matching over 12 bases. Per the germline V gene, CDR1 is MNHEY and CDR2 is SMNVEV (reference sequence). This CDR3 region has 15 residues. V was pared by 6 bases and J by 5 bases, with 8 bases of the junction left unmatched. CDR3 amino acids: CASRFLAGGLHEQYF. The CDR3, as DNA: TGTGCCAGCAGATTCCTAGCGGGAGGGCTCCACGAGCAGTACTTC.

The CDR3 nucleotides are TGTGCCAGCAGTTTCTCGGGACTAGCGAGTGCCGCTATCGAGCAGTTCTTC. Protein sequence: CASSFSGLASAAIEQFF. This chain connects TRBV27 to TRBJ2-1, with 10 nucleotides matching TRBD2. CDR1 is MNHEY and CDR2 is SMNVEV in the germline V gene (reference sequence). V lost 3 bases, J lost 10 bases, and 15 bases stayed unmatched. This CDR3 is 17 amino acids long.

This chain connects TRBV10-3 to TRBJ2-7; 7 positions match TRBD1. This CDR3 is built from 14 residues. Germline V gene data show CDR1 as ENHRY and CDR2 as SYGVKD. V lost 7 bases to trimming and J lost 0 bases; unmatched junction nucleotides: 6. CDR3 sequence (DNA): TGTGCCATCACCCGGGACAGTTTCTCCTACGAGCAGTACTTC. As protein: CAITRDSFSYEQYF.

V usage is TRBV10-3 and J usage is TRBJ2-4; 11 bases line up with TRBD1. This CDR3 has 17 residues. The germline gives CDR1 ENHRY, CDR2 SYGVKD. J lost 2 bases, V lost 3 bases, and 6 bases had no gene match. The CDR3: CAISETDRGLTKNIQYF. Written as DNA, the CDR3 is TGTGCCATCAGTGAAACGGACAGGGGGCTAACCAAAAACATTCAGTACTTC.

J is TRBJ1-5 and V is TRBV19, with D maybe TRBD1 (5 bases). Germline CDR1 is LNHDA and CDR2 is SQIVND (reference sequence). Trimming pared 4 bases from V and 5 bases from J, leaving 15 bases between. The CDR3 consists of 15 residues. CDR3 amino acids: CASSTAGLGDQPQHF. The CDR3 DNA is TGTGCCAGTAGTACTGCAGGGCTAGGGGATCAGCCCCAGCATTTT.

The V gene is TRBV15, the J gene TRBJ2-7, with 12 bases matching TRBD2. Germline CDR1 reads LNHNV; CDR2 reads YYDKDF (reference sequence). Trimming removed 5 bases from V and 6 bases from J; junction bases left unmatched: 8. This CDR3 region has 15 residues. In nucleotides, the CDR3 is TGTGCCACCAGCGGTGGACTAGCGGGACAAAGCGAGCAGTACTTC. The encoded protein is CATSGGLAGQSEQYF.